This entry features one TCR beta chain sequence. Its target is unknown. This sample stems from a study of cytomegalovirus exposure and HLA in healthy donors. Background on the study: An early release of data contained approximately 85 million unique TCRs, which came from HLA-typed donors. Points from the study as a whole: Common viral pathogens were later found to be apparently linked to several of the most significant clusters.

CDR1 is LNHNV, CDR2 YYDKDF, per germline (reference sequence). The CDR3 totals 15 residues. V was pared by 0 bases and J by 0 bases, with 9 bases between. 13 Jbeta primers and 60 Vbeta primers were used for the PCR. Produced via immunoSEQ multiplex PCR; TCRdb's table is partial and in-frame only. Its clone listing holds about 130,000 clones. Sequenced sample: PBMCs. The sequence was collected from an older woman in good health and CMV-seronegative. The chain couples TRBV15 to TRBJ2-7; no reliable D call. The CDR3 spells CATSRDRGSSYEQYF. CDR3 coding DNA: TGTGCCACCAGCAGAGATCGAGGCAGCTCCTACGAGCAGTACTTC.